This T cell receptor beta chain was sequenced for a study of early stage breast cancer tumors. Study in general: Of about 17 invasive breast tumors, fewer than 13 were hormone receptor-positive, HER2-negative.

Blood replicates held 0.5 ug DNA, tumor or normal breast approximately 1.5 ug, two each. Produced via immunoSEQ multiplex PCR; TCRdb's table is partial and in-frame only. This sample has roughly 56,000 clones, with 60% to 85% found just once. About this clone: Its antigen is unknown.

The CDR3 consists of 15 residues. Trimming at V came to 2 bases and at J to 3 bases, leaving 3 bases not matched to a gene. Germline assignment: CDR1 KGHSH and CDR2 LQKENI. The study, taken as a whole, reports: Bulk DNA sequencing of unsorted cells missed chain pairing and markers.

The TCR sequence derives from a person aged 30 to 40 with breast cancer. The chain employs TRBV18 and TRBJ2-1, with TRBD2 matching 8 bases. Sequencing input: blood. The CDR3 reads CASSPTSGNYNEQFF. CDR3 sequence (DNA): TGTGCCAGCTCACCAACTAGCGGCAACTACAATGAGCAGTTCTTC.